The rows below give T cell receptor beta chains drawn from one sample of a study of Ad26.COV2.S vaccination and SARS-CoV-2 variants. Only in-frame clones appear in the TCRdb table, and some are missing; sequencing was by immunoSEQ multiplex PCR. The table has just over 350,000 clones, about 88% seen once; the top ten hold less than 4%. The sequencing here drew on peripheral blood, taken in a trial of Ad26.COV2.S vaccine versus placebo. The receptors shown here come from a person aged 18 to 65 who received the Ad26.COV2.S COVID-19 vaccine or a placebo. Each CDR3 is given with its conserved first and last residue.

j_call v_call cdr3_aa
TRBJ2-1 TRBV5-1 CASSLARLAGGYNEQFF
TRBJ2-7 TRBV7-4 CASSPRTGCCTGLAGVSEQYF
TRBJ2-1 TRBV9 CASSVIDGFQFF
TRBJ2-1 TRBV6-4 CASSLQGEGYNEQFF
TRBJ2-7 TRBV4-1 CASSPVGKGGYEQYF
TRBJ1-1 TRBV10-1 CASSRASSAEAFF
TRBJ2-5 TRBV7-9 CASSFYSQETQYF
TRBJ1-6 TRBV7-2 CASSFSGGGSPLHF
TRBJ1-2 TRBV29-1 CSVDRDSAAF
TRBJ1-1 TRBV15 CATSRDIGGNTEAFF
TRBJ2-7 TRBV6-6 CASSYEGAGEQYF
TRBJ2-7 TRBV11-2 CASSFRGDYEQYF
TRBJ2-2 TRBV6-2/TRBV6-3 CASSYSKQRQSTGELFF
TRBJ2-2 TRBV6-5 CASLSPGVGTGELFF
TRBJ1-2 TRBV6-1 CASSEDGGDRPSYGYTF
TRBJ1-6 TRBV7-9 CASSSGQGNSPLHF
TRBJ2-5 TRBV4-3 CASSQGGLAGQETQYF
TRBJ2-7 TRBV7-2 CASSFRLGGYEQYF
TRBJ2-3 TRBV19 CVDGISTDTQYF
TRBJ2-5 TRBV21-1 CASSTFTFKTWGKETQYF
TRBJ1-3 TRBV7-2 CASSLSGNTIYF
TRBJ2-1 TRBV5-1 CASSPWTRDEQFF
TRBJ1-6 TRBV11-2 CASSKLQGARDDSPLHF
TRBJ2-3 TRBV28 CASRSAGQHTDTQYF
TRBJ2-1 TRBV28 CASNSPRGEQFF
TRBJ2-6 TRBV5-4 CASSNPWDTTSGANVLTF
TRBJ2-7 TRBV9 CASSPGQGIPYEQYF
TRBJ2-7 TRBV3-1/TRBV3-2 CASRPGPTTYEQYF
TRBJ2-5 TRBV7-2 CASSSRDRTQETQYF
TRBJ1-2 TRBV5-1 CASSNQTGPGGYTF
TRBJ1-2 TRBV5-1 CASSLASDRFYGYTF
TRBJ2-7 TRBV6-5 CASNMGVRSSYEQYF
TRBJ2-1 TRBV29-1 CSVHRLAGVYNEQFF
TRBJ2-2 TRBV2 CASQGGTGELFF
TRBJ1-1 TRBV24-1 CATSDSRTGGRTEAFF
TRBJ1-4 TRBV29-1 CSFQTSNNEKLFF
TRBJ2-7 TRBV10-3 CASRTANYEQYF
TRBJ1-6 TRBV6-2/TRBV6-3 CASSKRDRGTIWGSPLHF
TRBJ2-7 TRBV2 CASRFEGVAYEQYF
TRBJ1-4 TRBV7-2 CASSLGDRDEKLFF
TRBJ2-3 TRBV2 CASTADPRDTQYF
TRBJ2-1 TRBV10-3 CAISESFSEQFF
TRBJ2-2 TRBV21-1 CASSKRGSPADPGELFF
TRBJ2-2 TRBV10-2 CASSLSGGLNTGELFF
TRBJ1-2 TRBV11-2 CASSLVGQGDYGYTF
TRBJ1-5 TRBV6-6 CASSLLQGGNQPQHF
TRBJ2-7 TRBV6-6 CASSRYPPTGGYLQYF
TRBJ1-3 TRBV2 CASMTGFRNTIYF
TRBJ2-1 TRBV9 CASSVAPLAGGNNEQFF
TRBJ2-1 TRBV9 CASSVGGGEIYNEQFF
TRBJ2-7 TRBV7-6 CASSSGLAGASYEQYF
TRBJ2-3 TRBV2 CASSEDAGGGTDTQYF